A selection of T cell receptor beta chains follows, all from one sample in a study of T cell responses to AZD1222 COVID-19 vaccine. The assay was immunoSEQ multiplex PCR, and TCRdb's table has in-frame clones only and misses some. Here the sample spans under 75,000 clones, roughly 87% being singletons. The source material was peripheral blood, sampled on day 0 of AZD1222 vaccination. These receptors originate from an adult in good health. Each CDR3 is given with its conserved first and last residue. A D gene is named only where the DNA matches it firmly. Some rows have no size entry. The others give once, few or many, or a class for an expanded clone.

TRBD1	TRBV6-4	TRBJ2-1	few	15	CASGGTGTGGLPQFF	TGTGCCAGCGGGGGGACCGGGACAGGGGGCCTCCCGCAGTTCTTC
.	TRBV30	TRBJ1-3	.	16	CAWNLARLSSGNTIYF	TGTGCCTGGAACCTCGCCCGACTGAGCTCTGGAAACACCATATATTTT
.	TRBV6-6	TRBJ1-6	.	10	CASVLGPLHF	TGTGCCAGCGTCCTCGGCCCCCTCCACTTT
.	TRBV7-2	TRBJ1-3	few	17	CASSLVSGQALRDTIYF	TGTGCCAGCAGCTTAGTATCAGGGCAGGCCTTGAGGGACACCATATATTTT
.	TRBV9	TRBJ1-5	.	16	CASSHSKETYNQPQHF	TGTGCCAGCAGCCATAGTAAGGAGACCTACAATCAGCCCCAGCATTTT
.	TRBV6-5	TRBJ1-1	.	14	CASIRTAMGTEAFF	TGTGCCAGCATTCGGACAGCCATGGGCACTGAAGCTTTCTTT
.	TRBV19	TRBJ1-4	.	15	CASSPPWGGGEKLFF	TGTGCCAGTAGTCCCCCTTGGGGGGGTGGAGAAAAACTGTTTTTT
.	TRBV28	TRBJ2-7	.	16	CASSFPRGRMSHEQYF	TGTGCCAGCAGTTTCCCTCGTGGCAGGATGAGCCACGAGCAGTACTTC
.	TRBV5-1	TRBJ2-7	.	14	CASSLQGGLNEQYF	TGCGCCAGCAGCTTGCAGGGGGGCTTAAACGAGCAGTACTTC
.	TRBV10-3	TRBJ1-1	.	13	CAISEGSGSEAFF	TGTGCCATCAGTGAAGGGTCCGGGTCGGAAGCTTTCTTT
.	TRBV11-2	TRBJ1-2	once	15	CASSLDSIGGYGYTF	TGTGCCAGCAGCTTAGATAGTATAGGGGGTTATGGCTACACCTTC
.	TRBV28	TRBJ2-3	.	11	CASLSTDTQYF	TGTGCCAGCCTGAGCACAGATACGCAGTATTTT
.	TRBV6-4	TRBJ2-3	.	13	CASSAGAEDTQYF	TGTGCCAGCAGTGCGGGGGCCGAAGATACGCAGTATTTT
.	TRBV10-3	TRBJ1-5	.	13	CAISREGNQPQHF	TGTGCCATCAGCAGGGAAGGCAATCAGCCCCAGCATTTT
TRBD2	TRBV4-3	TRBJ2-7	.	15	CASSQDPSGDYEQYF	TGCGCCAGCAGCCAAGATCCTAGCGGGGACTACGAGCAGTACTTC
.	TRBV12-5	TRBJ2-3	.	13	CASGLDSRNTQYF	TGTGCTAGTGGTTTGGACAGTAGGAATACGCAGTATTTT
.	TRBV7-2	TRBJ1-2	.	13	CASSLDNNYGYTF	TGTGCCAGCAGCTTGGACAATAACTATGGCTACACCTTC